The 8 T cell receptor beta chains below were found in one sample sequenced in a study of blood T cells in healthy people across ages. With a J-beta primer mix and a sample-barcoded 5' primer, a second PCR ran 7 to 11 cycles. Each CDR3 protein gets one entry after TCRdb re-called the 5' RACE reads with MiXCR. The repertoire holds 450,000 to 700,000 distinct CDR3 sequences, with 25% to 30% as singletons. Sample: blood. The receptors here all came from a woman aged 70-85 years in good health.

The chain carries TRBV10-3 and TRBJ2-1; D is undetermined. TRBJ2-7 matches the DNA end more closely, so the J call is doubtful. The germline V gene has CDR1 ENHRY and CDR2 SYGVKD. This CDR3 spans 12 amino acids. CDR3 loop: CAISPQPYEQYF. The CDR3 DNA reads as TGTGCCATCAGTCCTCAACCCTACGAGCAGTACTTC.

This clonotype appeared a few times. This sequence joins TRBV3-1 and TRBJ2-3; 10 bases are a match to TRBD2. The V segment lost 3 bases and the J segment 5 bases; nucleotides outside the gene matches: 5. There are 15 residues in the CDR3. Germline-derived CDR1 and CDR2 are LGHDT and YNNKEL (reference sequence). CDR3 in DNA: TGTGCCAGCAGCCAGGCTAGCGGGGGAGTAGATACGCAGTATTTT. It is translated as CASSQASGGVDTQYF.

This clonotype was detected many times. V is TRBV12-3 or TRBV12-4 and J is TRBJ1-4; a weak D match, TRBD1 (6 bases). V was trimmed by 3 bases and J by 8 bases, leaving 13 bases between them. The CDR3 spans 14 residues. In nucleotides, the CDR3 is TGTGCCAGCAGTTTCGGGGGGCTCGGGGAAAAACTGTTTTTT. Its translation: CASSFGGLGEKLFF.

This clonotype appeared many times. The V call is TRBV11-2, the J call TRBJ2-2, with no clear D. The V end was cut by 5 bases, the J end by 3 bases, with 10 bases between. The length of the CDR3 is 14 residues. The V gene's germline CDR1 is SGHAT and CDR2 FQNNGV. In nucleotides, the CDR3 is TGTGCCAGCAGCGGGTGGGCCGACACCGGGGAGCTGTTTTTT. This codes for CASSGWADTGELFF.

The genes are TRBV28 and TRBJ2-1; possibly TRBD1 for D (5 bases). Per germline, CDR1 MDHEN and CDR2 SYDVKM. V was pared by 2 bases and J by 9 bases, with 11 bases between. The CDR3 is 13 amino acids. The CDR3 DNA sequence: TGTGCCAGCAGTTTACCTGACAGATTTGAGCAGTTCTTC. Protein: CASSLPDRFEQFF.

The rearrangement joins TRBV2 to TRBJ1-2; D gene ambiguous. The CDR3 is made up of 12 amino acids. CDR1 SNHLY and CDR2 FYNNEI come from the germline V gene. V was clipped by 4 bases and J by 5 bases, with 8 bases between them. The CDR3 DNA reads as TGTGCCAGCAGTGTTCGGGCGTATGGCTACACCTTC. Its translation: CASSVRAYGYTF.

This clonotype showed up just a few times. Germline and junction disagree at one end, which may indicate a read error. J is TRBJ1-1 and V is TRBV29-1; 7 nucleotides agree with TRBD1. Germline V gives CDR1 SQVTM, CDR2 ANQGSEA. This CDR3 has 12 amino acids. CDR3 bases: TGCAGCGTTGAAGAAACAGGGGAACCCCTGGTCTTT. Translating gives CSVEETGEPLVF. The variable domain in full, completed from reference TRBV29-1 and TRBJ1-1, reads SAVISQKPSRDICQRGTSLTIQCQVDSQVTMMFWYRQQPGQSLTLIATANQGSEATYESGFVIDKFPISRPNLTFSTLTVSNMSPEDSSIYLCSVEETGEPLVFGQGTRLTVV.

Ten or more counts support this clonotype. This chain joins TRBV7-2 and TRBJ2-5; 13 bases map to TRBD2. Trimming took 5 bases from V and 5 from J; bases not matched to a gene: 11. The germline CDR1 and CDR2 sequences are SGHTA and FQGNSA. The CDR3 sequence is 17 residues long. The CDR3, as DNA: TGTGCCAGCAGCCCTAGAGGACTAGCGGGGGTGCGGGAGACCCAGTACTTC. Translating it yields CASSPRGLAGVRETQYF.